This T cell receptor (beta chain) was recovered during a study of a mutant IDH1 vaccine in newly diagnosed glioma. Study-wide context: Each patient was administered eight vaccinations, scheduled in weeks 1, 3, 5, 7, 11, 15, 19 and 23. First vaccine doses came 4-6 weeks after radiotherapy alone, or with temozolomide cycles. Study-level points and caveats: Changes to the top peripheral T cell clonotypes appeared unrelated to pseudoprogression.

Documented time point: week 5, during vaccination. A single vaccine dose contained 300 ug of mutant IDH1 20-mer peptide, and topical imiquimod was used with it. Every donor had a new WHO grade 3 or 4 astrocytoma that was IDH1-mutant, with loss of nuclear ATRX. Here immunoSEQ multiplex PCR was the method, and the copy in TCRdb shows in-frame clones only, minus some. The sample shows roughly 30,000 clones, around 90% of them seen only once. Concerning this clone itself: Its antigen is unknown.

Germline CDR1 and CDR2: KGHSH and LQKENI. Trimming removed 6 bases from V and 0 bases from J, with 18 bases in between. CDR3 length: 17 residues. This receptor was obtained from a woman aged 40 to 49 with glioma. Some clones in this sample may be carry-over from other donors' samples. This material consisted of peripheral blood mononuclear cells (PBMCs), taken from a glioma patient whose treatment included an IDH1 peptide vaccine. The chain carries TRBV18 and TRBJ1-3; no definite D call. As DNA, the CDR3 is TGTGCCAGCTCTCCGAGAGCCCGGGAGTTCTCTGGAAACACCATATATTTT. This codes for CASSPRAREFSGNTIYF.